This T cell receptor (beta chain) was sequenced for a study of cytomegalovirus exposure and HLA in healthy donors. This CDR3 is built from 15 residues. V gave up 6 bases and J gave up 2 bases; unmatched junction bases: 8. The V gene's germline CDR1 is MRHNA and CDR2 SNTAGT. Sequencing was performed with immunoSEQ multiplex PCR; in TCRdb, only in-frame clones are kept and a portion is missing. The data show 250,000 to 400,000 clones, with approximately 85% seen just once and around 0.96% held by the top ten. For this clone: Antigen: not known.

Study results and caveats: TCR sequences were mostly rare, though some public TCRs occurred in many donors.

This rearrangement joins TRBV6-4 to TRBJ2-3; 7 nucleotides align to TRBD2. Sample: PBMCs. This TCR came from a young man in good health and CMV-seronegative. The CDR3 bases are TGTGCCAGCAGCGAAACTAGCGCCCTCACAGATACGCAGTATTTT. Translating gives CASSETSALTDTQYF.